This T cell receptor beta chain was sequenced for a study of CD8+ T cells in alopecia areata. General study points: Elevated clonality characterized lesional scalp relative to normal scalp, particularly in alopecia totalis/universalis.

The CDR3 sequence is 14 residues long. Trimming pared 1 base from V and 6 bases from J, leaving 12 bases between. CDR1 LGHNA and CDR2 YNFKEQ come from the germline V gene. Details on this clone: As yet, its antigen is unknown.

Extraction and reverse transcription of RNA yielded cDNA as the sequencing template. Only in-frame clones appear in the TCRdb table, and some are missing; sequencing was by immunoSEQ multiplex PCR. The repertoire holds about 140,000 clones, with around 83% as singletons. As for treatment: oral pan-JAK inhibitor, 5-10 mg twice daily. This chain uses TRBV4-2 with TRBJ1-1; maybe TRBD1 (5 bases). The specimen comprised CD8+ T cells sorted from blood, sampled at week 4, from a patient treated with tofacitinib. This TCR was sampled from a human donor with alopecia areata. The CDR3 reads CASSQAPGTSEAFF. CDR3 sequence (DNA): TGTGCCAGCAGCCAAGCCCCAGGGACGTCTGAAGCTTTCTTT.